Below, 5 T cell receptor beta chains from the same sample are listed, as sequenced in a study of blood T cell repertoires in COVID-19. Profiling relied on immunoSEQ multiplex PCR, and the TCRdb table lists in-frame clones only, not all of them. The table lists about 68,000 clones, 85% to 95% of them singletons, with around 4.5% in the top ten. The sequenced material came from peripheral blood. The receptors stem from a woman in her fifties or sixties with active COVID-19.

This clone was detected only once. The chain combines TRBV19 with TRBJ1-5, with TRBD1 matching over 11 bases. The CDR3 length is 14 residues. Germline values: CDR1 LNHDA, CDR2 SQIVND (reference sequence). J lost 6 bases, V lost 5 bases, and 3 bases had no gene match. CDR3 in amino acids: CASSRTGGPQPQHF. In DNA form, the CDR3 reads TGTGCCAGTAGTCGGACAGGGGGCCCTCAGCCCCAGCATTTT. The entire variable domain, with the rest obtained from reference TRBV19 and TRBJ1-5, is as follows: DGGITQSPKYLFRKEGQNVTLSCEQNLNHDAMYWYRQDPGQGLRLIYYSQIVNDFQKGDIAEGYSVSREKKESFPLTVTSAQKNPTAFYLCASSRTGGPQPQHFGDGTRLSIL.

This chain connects TRBV18 to TRBJ2-3; 10 positions agree with TRBD2. CDR3 length equals 15 residues. J gave up 2 bases and V 6 bases, and 5 bases lay outside the gene matches. Germline V gene lookup returns CDR1 KGHSH and CDR2 LQKENI. The CDR3 DNA reads TGTGCCAGCTCCCAACTAGCGGGGAACACAGATACGCAGTATTTT. Translated, it gives CASSQLAGNTDTQYF.

The V call is TRBV5-5, the J call TRBJ2-7, with 11 bases identical to TRBD2. Germline V CDR1 and CDR2: SGHKS, YYEKEE (reference sequence). The CDR3 has 16 amino acids. The V gene end was trimmed by 4 bases and the J gene end by 0 bases; junction bases not matched to a gene: 6. The CDR3 loop reads CASSNLAGGFSYEQYF. The CDR3 nucleotides are TGTGCCAGCAGCAACCTAGCGGGAGGTTTCTCCTACGAGCAGTACTTC. The full variable domain, its missing parts supplied by reference TRBV5-5 and TRBJ2-7, is DAGVTQSPTHLIKTRGQQVTLRCSPISGHKSVSWYQQVLGQGPQFIFQYYEKEERGRGNFPDRFSARQFPNYSSELNVNALLLGDSALYLCASSNLAGGFSYEQYFGPGTRLTVT.

This clone appeared a few times. The chain employs TRBV27 and TRBJ2-3; 8 bases line up with TRBD2. With 4 bases clipped from V and 2 bases from J, the junction kept 2 bases outside the gene matches. CDR3 length equals 14 residues. Germline V gene sequence: CDR1 MNHEY, CDR2 SMNVEV (reference sequence). CDR3 sequence: CASSSGGVTDTQYF. The CDR3 DNA reads as TGTGCCAGCAGTTCCGGGGGGGTCACAGATACGCAGTATTTT.

The chain is built from TRBV30 and TRBJ2-2; D is perhaps TRBD2 (5 bases). CDR1 and CDR2 (germline): GTSNPN, SVGIG (reference sequence). This CDR3 has 13 residues. With 0 bases removed from V and 12 bases from J, the gap between germline ends came to 14 bases. This chain's CDR3 is CAWSVKVGIKLFF. The CDR3 nucleotides read TGTGCCTGGAGTGTAAAGGTCGGGATCAAGCTGTTTTTT.